These 5 T cell receptor beta chains were all obtained from the same sample, sequenced in a study of molecular identifiers for immune sequencing clone quantification. In TCRdb, the PCR reads were re-called with MiXCR into one record per CDR3 protein. The table has fewer than 350,000 distinct CDR3 sequences, around a fifth seen once. What was sequenced was naive CD8+ T cells from blood, with Jurkat cell RNA spiked in. Described subset: FACS-sorted CD8+CD4-CCR7+CD45RA+ naive T cells. These receptor sequences come from a human donor in good health. Some libraries in this study had Jurkat cell RNA spiked in.

This clonotype occurred many times. The chain is built from TRBV30 and TRBJ1-1; D unclear. The CDR3 sequence is 12 residues long. V was clipped by 1 base and J by 5 bases, with 8 bases between them. Germline V lookup: CDR1 GTSNPN, CDR2 SVGIG (reference sequence). The CDR3 DNA reads as TGTGCCTGGAGTGCGTTAGTGACTGAAGCTTTCTTT. Its protein is CAWSALVTEAFF.

This clonotype has a count of ten or more. V usage is TRBV12-3 or TRBV12-4 and J usage is TRBJ2-3; TRBD1 matches 10 bases. The CDR3 runs 14 residues. With 10 bases clipped from V and 8 bases from J, the junction kept 12 bases outside the gene matches. The CDR3 DNA sequence: TGTGCCACCGGGGGGACAGGGGTTTCCGGTACGCAGTATTTT. It is translated as CATGGTGVSGTQYF.

Many counts were recorded for this clonotype. The rearrangement joins TRBV29-1 to TRBJ2-3; 10 bases are a match to TRBD1. J gave up 5 bases and V 4 bases, and 6 bases lay outside the gene matches. CDR1 and CDR2 from the germline V gene are SQVTM and ANQGSEA. This CDR3 is built from 14 residues. CDR3 nucleotides: TGCAGCGTTGCCGGGACAGGGGATGTAGATACGCAGTATTTT. Its protein product is CSVAGTGDVDTQYF.

Regarding this clonotype: Being one base from a much bigger clone, this may be a read error. For the CDR3, the DNA is TGTGCCAGCCCTGCGACAGACCGCACAGATACGCAGTATTTT. Translation: CASPATDRTDTQYF. The chain has TRBV28 and TRBJ2-3, with D perhaps TRBD1 (5 bases). CDR1 is MDHEN, CDR2 SYDVKM, per germline. Trimming stripped 8 bases from V and 1 base from J, with 13 bases between. The CDR3 is 14 amino acids.

The table lists this clonotype with a count of one. A single base separates this from a much larger clone, so it may be a read error. V gene TRBV12-3 or TRBV12-4 combines with J gene TRBJ2-7; TRBD1 matches 9 bases. The length of the CDR3 is 13 residues. J gave up 9 bases and V 5 bases, and 8 bases lay outside the gene matches. CDR3 loop: CASSRTGVDGQYF. DNA of the CDR3: TGTGCCAGCAGTCGGACAGGGGTCGACGGGCAGTACTTC.